This T cell receptor (beta chain) was captured by sequencing in a study of T cells after posttransplantation cyclophosphamide. Clones were read by immunoSEQ multiplex PCR, and TCRdb kept only the in-frame ones, dropping some. The table records more than 10,000 clones, about 85% of them present only once. A marrow graft followed busulfan-fludarabine conditioning, with cyclophosphamide on days +3 and +4. As for this clone: What it recognizes is unknown.

Study results and caveats: TRB overlap between skin or GI tissue T cells and blood was limited. Later blood repertoires were often dominated by clones from the donor CD8+ memory compartment.

The sample was PBMCs, taken about 2,000 days after allogeneic stem cell transplant with posttransplant cyclophosphamide. This TCR came from a female patient aged 50 to 65 who received an allogeneic stem cell transplant from a related donor, was CMV-positive, and had no GVHD. Some T cells may arise from the graft donor.

The CDR3 coding sequence is TGTGCCAGCAGTGTCCCTAGCGGGAGGGGGCGAGAGACCCAGTACTTC. Amino acid sequence: CASSVPSGRGRETQYF. The chain combines TRBV2 with TRBJ2-5, with TRBD2 matching 12 bases. Germline trimming cut 4 bases from V and 4 bases from J; bases unmatched to any gene: 7. This CDR3 has 16 residues. Looked up from germline, CDR1 is SNHLY and CDR2 is FYNNEI.